This TCR beta chain was recorded in a study of T-cell reconstitution after alpha-beta-depleted transplantation in children. Molecular barcoding with unique molecular identifiers was used for the TCRbeta library. TCRdb redid the calling of the PCR reads with MiXCR, one entry per CDR3 protein. The repertoire has under 850,000 distinct CDR3 sequences, roughly 13% of them found once; the top ten carry 0.75% to 0.85%. Findings of the study overall: Surviving recipient T cells and thymic progenitors underlay high day-60 TCRbeta diversity in some patients. The origin of alpha-beta T cells about two months after transplant was reportedly several hundred expanded graft clones. T cells produced anew were the main source of T-cell counts and diversity one year after transplant.

This clonotype occurred a few times. The antigen remains unidentified. V lost 4 bases to trimming and J lost 2 bases, with 9 bases between them. Germline V gene sequence: CDR1 SGDLS, CDR2 YYNGEE. The CDR3 runs to 13 residues. The source of this sequence is a girl under 10 years old with congenital amegakaryocytic thrombocytopenia, due to receive a stem cell transplant. The sequenced sample was PBMCs, obtained before TCRalphabeta/CD19-depleted stem cell transplant. V usage is TRBV9 and J usage is TRBJ1-2; D call uncertain. The CDR3: CASSTWPNYGYTF. In nucleotides, the CDR3 is TGTGCCAGCAGCACCTGGCCCAACTATGGCTACACCTTC.